The 5 T cell receptor beta chains reported below all come from one sample, sequenced in a study of regulatory T cells in long-lasting Graves disease. Documented time point: newly diagnosed GD, antithyroid drugs for less than 3 months. RNA isolated from PBMCs was used to make the TCR library. Relying on iRepertoire HTBI primers and Arm-PCR of CDR3 regions, the team built TCR beta libraries. TCRdb processed the multiplex PCR reads anew with MiXCR; each CDR3 protein has one entry. Here the sample spans 510,000 or so distinct CDR3 sequences, about 12% being singletons. These data are also associated with another study on T cells in Graves' hyperthyroidism and ophthalmopathy.

The material sequenced was peripheral blood mononuclear cells (PBMCs), taken at new diagnosis, from a patient treated with antithyroid drugs. The receptors shown here come from a woman aged 25 to 39 with Graves disease.

Turning to this clonotype: A read error may be the cause here, since a much bigger clone is one base away. V gene TRBV7-8 combines with J gene TRBJ2-1, with TRBD2 matching over 8 bases. Germline CDR1 reads SGHVS; CDR2 reads FQNEAQ. This CDR3 contains 15 residues. The CDR3 DNA reads as TGTGTCAGCAGCCCAAGCGGGAGTTTTGCCCCTGAGCAGTTCTTC. This gives the protein CVSSPSGSFAPEQFF.

This clonotype showed up just a few times. The chain joins TRBV6-1 to TRBJ1-2; D gene ambiguous. Looked up from germline, CDR1 is MNHNS and CDR2 is SASEGT. The CDR3 totals 12 residues. The germline V and J ends were trimmed by 7 bases and 5 bases, with 11 bases remaining between them. The CDR3 sequence: CASTLRTYGYTF. For the CDR3, the DNA is TGTGCCAGCACCTTACGGACTTATGGCTACACCTTC.

A few counts support this clonotype. The chain carries TRBV20-1 and TRBJ2-1; TRBD2 might be the D (5 bases). From germline, CDR1 is DFQATT and CDR2 SNEGSKA (reference sequence). V dropped 3 bases and J dropped 8 bases, with 17 bases sitting between them. The CDR3 is 14 residues long. CDR3: CSASSTGRVDEQFF. CDR3 DNA sequence: TGCAGTGCTAGTTCAACGGGGAGAGTAGATGAGCAGTTCTTC.

The gene calls are TRBV10-3 and TRBJ2-7, with TRBD2 matching over 7 bases. The CDR3 spans 17 residues. V trimming: 2 bases; J trimming: 7 bases; junction bases outside the gene matches: 17. CDR1 is ENHRY, CDR2 SYGVKD, per germline. The CDR3 DNA reads TGTGCCATCAGTGAGCCGCGACTAGTGGGAGGGATCGGGGAGCAGTACTTC. As protein: CAISEPRLVGGIGEQYF.

A few counts support this clonotype. The gene calls are TRBV24-1 and TRBJ1-5; 8 bases map to TRBD1. V was clipped by 3 bases and J by 4 bases; unmatched bases: 7. The CDR3 has 16 amino acids. Germline V lookup: CDR1 KGHDR, CDR2 SFDVKD. The CDR3 loop is CATSDPGTGSNQPQHF. CDR3 coding DNA: TGTGCCACCAGTGATCCCGGGACAGGATCTAATCAGCCCCAGCATTTT.